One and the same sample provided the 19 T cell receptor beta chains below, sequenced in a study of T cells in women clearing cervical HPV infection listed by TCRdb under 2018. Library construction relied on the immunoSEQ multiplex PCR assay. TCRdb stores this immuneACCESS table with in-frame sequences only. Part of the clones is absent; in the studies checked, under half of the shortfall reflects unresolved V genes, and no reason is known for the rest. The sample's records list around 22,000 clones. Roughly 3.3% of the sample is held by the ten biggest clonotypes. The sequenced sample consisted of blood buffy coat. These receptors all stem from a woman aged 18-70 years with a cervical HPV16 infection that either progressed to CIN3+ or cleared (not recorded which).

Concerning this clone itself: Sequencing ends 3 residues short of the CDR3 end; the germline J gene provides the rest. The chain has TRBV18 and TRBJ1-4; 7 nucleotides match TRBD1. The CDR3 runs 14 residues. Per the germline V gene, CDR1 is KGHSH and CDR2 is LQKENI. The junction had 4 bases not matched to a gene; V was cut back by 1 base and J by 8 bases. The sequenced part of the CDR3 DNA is TGTGCCAGCTCACCACGACAGGGTCGGGAAAAA. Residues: CASSPRQGREK. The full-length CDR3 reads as CASSPRQGREKLFF. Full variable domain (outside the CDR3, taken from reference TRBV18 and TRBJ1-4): NAGVMQNPRHLVRRRGQEARLRCSPMKGHSHVYWYRQLPEEGLKFMVYLQKENIIDESGMPKERFSAEFPKEGPSILRIQQVVRGDSAAYFCASSPRQGREKLFFGSGTQLSVL.

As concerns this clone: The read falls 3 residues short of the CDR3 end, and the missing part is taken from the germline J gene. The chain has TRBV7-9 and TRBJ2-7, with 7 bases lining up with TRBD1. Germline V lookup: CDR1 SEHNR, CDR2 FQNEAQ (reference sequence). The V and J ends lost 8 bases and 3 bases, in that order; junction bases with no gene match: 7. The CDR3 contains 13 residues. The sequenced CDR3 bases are TGTGCCAGCCGAAGACAGGGAAACTACGAG. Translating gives CASRRQGNYE. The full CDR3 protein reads CASRRQGNYEQYF. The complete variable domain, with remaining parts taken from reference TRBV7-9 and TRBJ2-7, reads DTGVSQNPRHKITKRGQNVTFRCDPISEHNRLYWYRQTLGQGPEFLTYFQNEAQLEKSRLLSDRFSAERPKGSFSTLEIQRTEQGDSAMYLCASRRQGNYEQYFGPGTRLTVT.

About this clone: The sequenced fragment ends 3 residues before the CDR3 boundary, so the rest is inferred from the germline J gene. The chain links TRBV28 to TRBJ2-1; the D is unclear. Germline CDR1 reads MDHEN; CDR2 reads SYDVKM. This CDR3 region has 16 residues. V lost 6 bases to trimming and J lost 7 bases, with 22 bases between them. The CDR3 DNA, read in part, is TGTGCCAGCAGCCCCCGCTTGGGCTCCTCCTCGAATGAG. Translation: CASSPRLGSSSNE. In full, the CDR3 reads CASSPRLGSSSNEQFF.

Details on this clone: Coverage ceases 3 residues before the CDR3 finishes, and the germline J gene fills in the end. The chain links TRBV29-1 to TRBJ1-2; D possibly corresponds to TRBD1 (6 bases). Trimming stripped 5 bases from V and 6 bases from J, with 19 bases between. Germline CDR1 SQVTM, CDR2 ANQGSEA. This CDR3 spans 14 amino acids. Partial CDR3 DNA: TGCAGCGTTTCTCTGTTGACAGGCGTGAATGGC. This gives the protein CSVSLLTGVNG. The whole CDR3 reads CSVSLLTGVNGYTF.

The CDR3 loop is CASSPRLVEAIEQYF. CDR3 DNA, as far as it was read: TGTGCCAGCAGCCCCCGACTAGTGGAGGCAATCGAG. The chain has TRBV7-2 and TRBJ2-7; TRBD2 is a possible D gene (6 bases). The read falls 3 residues short of the CDR3 end, and the missing part is taken from the germline J gene. Germline values: CDR1 SGHTA, CDR2 FQGNSA. V gave up 5 bases and J gave up 6 bases, with 20 bases separating them. CDR3 length: 15 amino acids.

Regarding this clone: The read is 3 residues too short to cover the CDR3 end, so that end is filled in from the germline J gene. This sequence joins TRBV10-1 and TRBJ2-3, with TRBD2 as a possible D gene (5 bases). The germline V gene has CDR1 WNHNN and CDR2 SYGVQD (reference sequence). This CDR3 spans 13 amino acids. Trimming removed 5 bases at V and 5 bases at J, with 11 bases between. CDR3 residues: CASSLLERDTQYF. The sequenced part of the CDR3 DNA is TGCGCCAGCAGTCTACTAGAGCGAGATACG.

CDR3 bases read: TGTGCCAGCAGGGACAGGGGGCCGATCGACACCGGGGAG. This encodes CASRDRGPIDTGE. The entire CDR3 reads CASRDRGPIDTGELFF. The chain joins TRBV6-2 or TRBV6-3 to TRBJ2-2; 11 nucleotides agree with TRBD1. Coverage ceases 3 residues before the CDR3 finishes, and the germline J gene fills in the end. This CDR3 has 16 residues. CDR1 is MNHEY and CDR2 is SVGEGT in the germline V gene. The J segment lost 3 bases and the V segment lost 6 bases, leaving 6 bases of the junction unmatched.

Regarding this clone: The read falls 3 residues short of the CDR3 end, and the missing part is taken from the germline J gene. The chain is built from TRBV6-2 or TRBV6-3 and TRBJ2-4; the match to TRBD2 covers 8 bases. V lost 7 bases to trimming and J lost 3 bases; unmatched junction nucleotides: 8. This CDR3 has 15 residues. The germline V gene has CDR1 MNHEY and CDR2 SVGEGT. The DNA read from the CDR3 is TGTGCCAGCATATCGAGCGGGAGTGGCAAAAACATT. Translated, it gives CASISSGSGKNI. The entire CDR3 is CASISSGSGKNIQYF.

Partial CDR3 DNA: TGTGCCAGTAGTTTGTGGCTTAACAATCAGCCC. Translated, it gives CASSLWLNNQP. The whole CDR3 sequence is CASSLWLNNQPQHF. The V and J genes are TRBV19 and TRBJ1-5, with unresolved D. Coverage ceases 3 residues before the CDR3 finishes, and the germline J gene fills in the end. V was clipped by 5 bases and J by 3 bases, with 11 bases between them. The CDR3 is made up of 14 amino acids. Germline loops: CDR1 LNHDA, CDR2 SQIVND (reference sequence).

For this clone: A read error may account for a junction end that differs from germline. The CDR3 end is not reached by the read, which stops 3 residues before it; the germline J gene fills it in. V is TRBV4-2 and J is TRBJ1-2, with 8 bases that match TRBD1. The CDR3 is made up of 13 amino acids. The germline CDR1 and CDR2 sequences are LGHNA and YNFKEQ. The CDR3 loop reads CASSHGTGGGYTF. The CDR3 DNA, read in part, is TGCGCCAGCAGCCATGGGACAGGCGGGGGC.

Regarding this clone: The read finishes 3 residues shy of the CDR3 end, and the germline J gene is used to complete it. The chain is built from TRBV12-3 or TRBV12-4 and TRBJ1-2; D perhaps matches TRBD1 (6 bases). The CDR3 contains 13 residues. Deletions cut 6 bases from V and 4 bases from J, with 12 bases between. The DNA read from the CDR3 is TGTGCCAGCAGGGAACAGGGAGTCTATGGC. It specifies CASREQGVYG. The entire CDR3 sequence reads CASREQGVYGYTF.

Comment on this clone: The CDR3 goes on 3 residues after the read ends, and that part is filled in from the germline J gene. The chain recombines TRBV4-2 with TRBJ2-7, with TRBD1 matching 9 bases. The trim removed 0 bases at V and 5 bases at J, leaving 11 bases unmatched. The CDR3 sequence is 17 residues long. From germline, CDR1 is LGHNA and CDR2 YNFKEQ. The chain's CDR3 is CASSQEFSGQGINEQYF. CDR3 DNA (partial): TGTGCCAGCAGCCAAGAATTCTCCGGACAGGGGATCAACGAG.

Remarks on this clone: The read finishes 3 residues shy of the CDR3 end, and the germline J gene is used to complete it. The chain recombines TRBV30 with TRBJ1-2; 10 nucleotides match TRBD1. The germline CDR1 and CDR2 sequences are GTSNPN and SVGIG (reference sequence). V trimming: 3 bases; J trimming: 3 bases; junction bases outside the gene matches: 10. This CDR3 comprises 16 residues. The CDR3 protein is CAWRATGGNGYYGYTF. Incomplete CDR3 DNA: TGTGCCTGGAGAGCGACAGGGGGCAACGGGTACTATGGC.

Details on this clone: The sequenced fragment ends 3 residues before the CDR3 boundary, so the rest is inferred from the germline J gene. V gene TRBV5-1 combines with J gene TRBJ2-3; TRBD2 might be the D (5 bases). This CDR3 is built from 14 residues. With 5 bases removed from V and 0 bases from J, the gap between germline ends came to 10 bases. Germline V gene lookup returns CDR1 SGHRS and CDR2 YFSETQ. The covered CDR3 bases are TGCGCCAGCAGAAACGGGGTTAGCACAGATACG. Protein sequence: CASRNGVSTDT. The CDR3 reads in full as CASRNGVSTDTQYF.

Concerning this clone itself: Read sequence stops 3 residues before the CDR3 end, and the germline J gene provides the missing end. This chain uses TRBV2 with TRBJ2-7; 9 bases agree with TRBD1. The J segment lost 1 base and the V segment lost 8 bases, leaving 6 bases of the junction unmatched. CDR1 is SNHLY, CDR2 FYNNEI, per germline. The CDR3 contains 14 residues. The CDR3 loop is CASGTGGLSYEQYF. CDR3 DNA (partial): TGTGCCAGCGGAACAGGGGGCCTGTCCTACGAG. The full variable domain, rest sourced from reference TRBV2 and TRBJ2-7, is EPEVTQTPSHQVTQMGQEVILRCVPISNHLYFYWYRQILGQKVEFLVSFYNNEISEKSEIFDDQFSVERPDGSNFTLKIRSTKLEDSAMYFCASGTGGLSYEQYFGPGTRLTVT.

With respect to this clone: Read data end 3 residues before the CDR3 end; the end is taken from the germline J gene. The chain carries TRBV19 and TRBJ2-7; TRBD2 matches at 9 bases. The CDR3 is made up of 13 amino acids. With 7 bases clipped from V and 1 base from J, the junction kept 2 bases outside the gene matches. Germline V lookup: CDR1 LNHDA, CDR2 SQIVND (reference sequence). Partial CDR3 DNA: TGTGCCAGTAAGGGACTAGCATCCTACGAG. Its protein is CASKGLASYE. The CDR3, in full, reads CASKGLASYEQYF.

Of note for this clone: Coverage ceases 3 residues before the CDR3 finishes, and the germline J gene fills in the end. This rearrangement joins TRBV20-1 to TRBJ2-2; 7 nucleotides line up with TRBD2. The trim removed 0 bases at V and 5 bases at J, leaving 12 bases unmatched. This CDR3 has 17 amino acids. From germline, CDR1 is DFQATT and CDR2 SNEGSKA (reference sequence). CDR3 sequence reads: CSARDQSGLVGTGELFF. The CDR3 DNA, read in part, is TGCAGTGCTAGAGATCAGTCCGGACTAGTGGGGACCGGGGAG.

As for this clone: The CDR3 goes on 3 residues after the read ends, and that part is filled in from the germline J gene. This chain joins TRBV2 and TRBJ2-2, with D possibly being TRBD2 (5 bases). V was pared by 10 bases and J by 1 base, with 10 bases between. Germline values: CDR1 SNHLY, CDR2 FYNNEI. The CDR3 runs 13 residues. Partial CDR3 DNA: TGTGCCATCGAGCGGATGAACACCGGGGAG. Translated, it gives CAIERMNTGE. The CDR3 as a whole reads CAIERMNTGELFF.

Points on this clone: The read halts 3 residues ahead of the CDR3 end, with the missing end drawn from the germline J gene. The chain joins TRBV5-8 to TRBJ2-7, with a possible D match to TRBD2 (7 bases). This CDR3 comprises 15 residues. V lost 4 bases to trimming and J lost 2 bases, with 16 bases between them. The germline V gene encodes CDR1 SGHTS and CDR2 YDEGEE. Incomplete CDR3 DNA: TGTGCCAGCAGCGTAAGGGGGACTACCCCCTACGAG. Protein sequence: CASSVRGTTPYE. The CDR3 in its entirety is CASSVRGTTPYEQYF.